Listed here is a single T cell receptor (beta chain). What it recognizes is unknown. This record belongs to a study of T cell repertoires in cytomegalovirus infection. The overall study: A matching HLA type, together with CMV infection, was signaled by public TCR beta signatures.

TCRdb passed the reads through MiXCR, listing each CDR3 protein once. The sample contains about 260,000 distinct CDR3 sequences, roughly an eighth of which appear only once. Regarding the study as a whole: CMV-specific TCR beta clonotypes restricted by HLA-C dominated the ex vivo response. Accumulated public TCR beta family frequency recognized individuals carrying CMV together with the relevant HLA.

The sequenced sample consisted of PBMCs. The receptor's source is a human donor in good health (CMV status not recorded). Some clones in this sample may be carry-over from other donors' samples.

The CDR3 region has the DNA TGTGCCAGCAGGACAGGGTTAGCTGAAGCTTTCTTT. Residues: CASRTGLAEAFF. This rearrangement joins TRBV11-2 to TRBJ1-1, with TRBD1 matching 7 bases. V shed 6 bases, J shed 6 bases, and the junction held 4 bases outside the gene matches. CDR3 length: 12 amino acids. Germline V gives CDR1 SGHAT, CDR2 FQNNGV.